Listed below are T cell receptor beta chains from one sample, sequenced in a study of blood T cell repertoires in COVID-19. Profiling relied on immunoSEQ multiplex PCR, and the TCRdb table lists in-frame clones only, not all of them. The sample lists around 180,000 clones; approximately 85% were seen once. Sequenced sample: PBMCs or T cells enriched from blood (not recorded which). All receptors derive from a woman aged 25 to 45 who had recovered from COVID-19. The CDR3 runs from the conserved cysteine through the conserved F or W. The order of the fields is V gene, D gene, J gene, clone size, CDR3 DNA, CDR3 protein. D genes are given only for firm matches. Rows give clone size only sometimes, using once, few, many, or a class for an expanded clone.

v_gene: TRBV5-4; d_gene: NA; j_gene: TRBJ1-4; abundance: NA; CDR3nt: TGTGCCAGCAGCTCCACCGCCCGACACACTGAAAAACTGTTTTTT; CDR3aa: CASSSTARHTEKLFF
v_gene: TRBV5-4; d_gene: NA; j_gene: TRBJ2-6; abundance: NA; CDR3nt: TGTGCCAGCAGCTTGGGAGTCGGTTTTTCTGGGGCCAACGTCCTGACTTTC; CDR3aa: CASSLGVGFSGANVLTF
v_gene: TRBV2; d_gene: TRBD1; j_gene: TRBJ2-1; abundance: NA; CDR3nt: TGTGCCAGCAGAAGAGGACAGGGGGGTATCTATGAGCAGTTCTTC; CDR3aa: CASRRGQGGIYEQFF
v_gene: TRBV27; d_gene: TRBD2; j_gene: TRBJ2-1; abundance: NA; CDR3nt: TGTGCCAGCAGTTCGCCATCCGGGACTAGCGGGAGTATCACCTACAATGAGCAGTTCTTC; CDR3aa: CASSSPSGTSGSITYNEQFF
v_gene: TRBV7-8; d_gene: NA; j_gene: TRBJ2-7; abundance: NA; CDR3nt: TGTGCCAGCAGCGCAGGGGAGACGACCTACGAGCAGTACTTC; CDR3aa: CASSAGETTYEQYF
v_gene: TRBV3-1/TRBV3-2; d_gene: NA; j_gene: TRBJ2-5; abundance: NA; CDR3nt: TGTGCCAGCAGCCAGGCAGGGGGGCAGCAAGAGACCCAGTACTTC; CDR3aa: CASSQAGGQQETQYF
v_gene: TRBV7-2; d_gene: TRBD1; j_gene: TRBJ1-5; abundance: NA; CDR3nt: TGTGCCAGCAGCTTGGACAGGGCCAATCAGCCCCAGCATTTT; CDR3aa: CASSLDRANQPQHF
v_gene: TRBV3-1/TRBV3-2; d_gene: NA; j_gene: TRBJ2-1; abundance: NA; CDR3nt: TGTGCCAGCAGCCAAGGGGGGGTTTTCACTATGGGGAATGAGCAGTTCTTC; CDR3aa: CASSQGGVFTMGNEQFF
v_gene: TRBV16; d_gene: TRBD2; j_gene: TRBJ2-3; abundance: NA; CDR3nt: TGTGCCAGCAGCCAATCGGCTAGCGGAATCACAGATACGCAGTATTTT; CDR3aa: CASSQSASGITDTQYF
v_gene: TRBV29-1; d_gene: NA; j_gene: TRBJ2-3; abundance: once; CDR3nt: TGCAGCGTTGAAACGACAGGAGCCTTTAGCACAGATACGCAGTATTTT; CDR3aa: CSVETTGAFSTDTQYF
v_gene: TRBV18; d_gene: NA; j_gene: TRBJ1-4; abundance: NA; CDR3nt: TGTGCCAGCTCAGGGGGCGCAGACGAAAAACTGTTTTTT; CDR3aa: CASSGGADEKLFF
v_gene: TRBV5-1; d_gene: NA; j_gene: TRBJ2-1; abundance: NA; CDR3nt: TGCGCCAGCAGCTTGAATACGGGAAAAGGAAATGAGCAGTTCTTC; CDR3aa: CASSLNTGKGNEQFF
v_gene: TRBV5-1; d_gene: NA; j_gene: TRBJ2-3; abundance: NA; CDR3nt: TGCGCCAGCAGACCGGGACAAAGCACAGATACGCAGTATTTT; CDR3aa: CASRPGQSTDTQYF
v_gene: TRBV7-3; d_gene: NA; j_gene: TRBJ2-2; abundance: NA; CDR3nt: TGTGCCAGCAGCTTACAGGCGAACACCGGGGAGCTGTTTTTT; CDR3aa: CASSLQANTGELFF
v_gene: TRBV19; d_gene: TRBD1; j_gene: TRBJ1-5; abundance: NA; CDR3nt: TGTGCCAGTAGTACCTCCGGGACAGAGAATCAGCCCCAGCATTTT; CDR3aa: CASSTSGTENQPQHF
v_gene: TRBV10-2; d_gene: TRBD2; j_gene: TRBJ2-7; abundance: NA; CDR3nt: TGCGCCAGCAGTGAGCCCATCGGACTAGCGGGCTACGAGCAGTACTTC; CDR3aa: CASSEPIGLAGYEQYF
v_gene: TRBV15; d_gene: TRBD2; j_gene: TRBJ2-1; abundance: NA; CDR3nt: TGTGCCACCAGCAGCCGACTAGCGGGGTACAATGAGCAGTTCTTC; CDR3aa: CATSSRLAGYNEQFF
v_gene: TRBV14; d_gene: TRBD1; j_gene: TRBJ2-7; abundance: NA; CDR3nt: TGTGCCAGCAGCCATAACCGGGACAGGGGTAACGAGCAGTACTTC; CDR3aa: CASSHNRDRGNEQYF
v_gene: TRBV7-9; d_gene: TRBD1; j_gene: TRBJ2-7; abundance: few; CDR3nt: TGTGCCAGCGCTCCGGGACAGGGGGTGGGCGAGCAGTACTTC; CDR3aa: CASAPGQGVGEQYF
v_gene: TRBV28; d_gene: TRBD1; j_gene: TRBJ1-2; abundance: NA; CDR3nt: TGTGCCAGCAGACGGGACAGGGGTGGCTACACCTTC; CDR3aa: CASRRDRGGYTF
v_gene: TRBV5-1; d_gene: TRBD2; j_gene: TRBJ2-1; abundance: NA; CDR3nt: TGCGCCAGCAGCCCCGAAGGGACTAGCGGGAGTTACAATGAGCAGTTCTTC; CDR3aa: CASSPEGTSGSYNEQFF
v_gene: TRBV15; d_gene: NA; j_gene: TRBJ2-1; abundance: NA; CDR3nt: TGTGCCACCAGCAGAGATCTTCGGTTGAATGAGCAGTTCTTC; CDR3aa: CATSRDLRLNEQFF
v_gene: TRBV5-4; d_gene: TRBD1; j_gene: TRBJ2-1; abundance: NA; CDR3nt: TGTGCCAGCAGCTCCGGGACAGGGGCAACCCTTACAAATGAGCAGTTCTTC; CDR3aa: CASSSGTGATLTNEQFF
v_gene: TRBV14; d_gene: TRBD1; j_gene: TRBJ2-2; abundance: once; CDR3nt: TGTGCCAGCAGCTCCAACCCGGGACAGGGGTACACCGGGGAGCTGTTTTTT; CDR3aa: CASSSNPGQGYTGELFF
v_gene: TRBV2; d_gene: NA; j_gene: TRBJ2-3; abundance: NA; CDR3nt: TGTGCCAGCAGGACACCCAAGGATACGCAGTATTTT; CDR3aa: CASRTPKDTQYF
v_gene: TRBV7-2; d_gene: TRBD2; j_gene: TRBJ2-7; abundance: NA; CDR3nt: TGTGCCAGCAGCCCCGGACTAGCGGTTAGCTCCTACGAGCAGTACTTC; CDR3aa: CASSPGLAVSSYEQYF
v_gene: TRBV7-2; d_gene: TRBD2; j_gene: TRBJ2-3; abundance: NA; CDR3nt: TGTGCCAGCAGCTTAGTAGGTCTAGCGGGAGGGACAGATACGCAGTATTTT; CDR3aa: CASSLVGLAGGTDTQYF
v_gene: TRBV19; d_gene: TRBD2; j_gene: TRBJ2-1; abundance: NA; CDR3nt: TGTGCCAGTAGTATGACTAGCGGACTCTATGATGAGCAGTTCTTC; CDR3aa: CASSMTSGLYDEQFF
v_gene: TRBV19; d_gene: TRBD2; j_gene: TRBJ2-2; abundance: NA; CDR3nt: TGTGCCAGTAGGGCGGGAGGGCGAGGTCACACCGGGGAGCTGTTTTTT; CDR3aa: CASRAGGRGHTGELFF
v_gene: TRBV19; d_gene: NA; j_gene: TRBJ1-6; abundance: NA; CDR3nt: TGTGCCAGTAGTTTACGGGGTGAACAGAGGAATTCACCCCTCCACTTT; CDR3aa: CASSLRGEQRNSPLHF
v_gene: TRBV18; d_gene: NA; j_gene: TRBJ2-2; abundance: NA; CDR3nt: TGTGCCAGCTCACAGGGGCAGAACACCGGGGAGCTGTTTTTT; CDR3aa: CASSQGQNTGELFF
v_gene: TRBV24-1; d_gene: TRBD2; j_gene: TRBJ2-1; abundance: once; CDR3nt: TGTGCCACCAGTGGCCCGAGCGGGAGGGCTCTAGATGAGCAGTTCTTC; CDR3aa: CATSGPSGRALDEQFF
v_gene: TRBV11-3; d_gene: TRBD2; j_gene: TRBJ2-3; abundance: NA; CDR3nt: TGTGCCAGCAGCGAGCCCCTGGGACTAGCGGCGTTAGATACGCAGTATTTT; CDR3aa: CASSEPLGLAALDTQYF
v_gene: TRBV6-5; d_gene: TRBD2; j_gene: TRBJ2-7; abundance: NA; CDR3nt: TGTGCCAGCAGTTACTCGAATGGCGGGAGGTTCGGGCAGTACTTC; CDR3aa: CASSYSNGGRFGQYF
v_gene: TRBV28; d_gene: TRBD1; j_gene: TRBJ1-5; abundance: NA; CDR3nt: TGTGCCACCGGGACAGGGCATCAGCCCCAGCATTTT; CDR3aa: CATGTGHQPQHF
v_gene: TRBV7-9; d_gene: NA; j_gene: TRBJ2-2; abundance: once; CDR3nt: TGTGCCAGCAGCCGAGCATCCATCCAGGGCACCGGGGAGCTGTTTTTT; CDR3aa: CASSRASIQGTGELFF
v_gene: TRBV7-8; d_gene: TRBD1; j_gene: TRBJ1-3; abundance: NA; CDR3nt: TGTGCCAGCAGCCCTGGACAGGCGCGTCGAAACACCATATATTTT; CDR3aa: CASSPGQARRNTIYF
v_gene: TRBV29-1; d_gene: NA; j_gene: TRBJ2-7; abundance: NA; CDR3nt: TGCAGCGTTGGGAAAGGACAAAATACATACGAGCAGTACTTC; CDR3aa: CSVGKGQNTYEQYF
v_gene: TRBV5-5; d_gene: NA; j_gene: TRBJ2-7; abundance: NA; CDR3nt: TGTGCCAGCAAAGGCCTCATGGACTCGGTGGAGCAGTACTTC; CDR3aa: CASKGLMDSVEQYF
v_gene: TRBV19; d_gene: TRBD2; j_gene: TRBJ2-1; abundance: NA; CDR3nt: TGTGCCAGTACCCAGCTAGCGGGAGGGGGGGGTAATGAGCAGTTCTTC; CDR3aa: CASTQLAGGGGNEQFF
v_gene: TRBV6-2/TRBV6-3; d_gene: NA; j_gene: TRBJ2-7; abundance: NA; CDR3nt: TGTGCCAGCAGTTACTCGACATGGGTTCGGGAGAACTACGAGCAGTACTTC; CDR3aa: CASSYSTWVRENYEQYF
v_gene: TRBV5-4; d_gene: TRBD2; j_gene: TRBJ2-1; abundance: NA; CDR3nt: TGTGCCAGCAGCTTAAGCGGGAGGGAGCAGTTCTTC; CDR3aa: CASSLSGREQFF
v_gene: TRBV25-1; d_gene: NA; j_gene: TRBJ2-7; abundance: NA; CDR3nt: TGTGCCAGCAGTGAATTTTTTTTGGCGGAGAGCTCCTACGAGCAGTACTTC; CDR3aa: CASSEFFLAESSYEQYF
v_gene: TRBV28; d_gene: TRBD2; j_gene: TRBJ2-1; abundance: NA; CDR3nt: TGTGCCAGCAGTTCAGCGGGAGTTCGGTACAATGAGCAGTTCTTC; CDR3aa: CASSSAGVRYNEQFF
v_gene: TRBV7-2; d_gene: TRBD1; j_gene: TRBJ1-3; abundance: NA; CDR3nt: TGTGCCAGCAGCTTAATGACAGGGGCCTTCAAAGGAAACACCATATATTTT; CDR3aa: CASSLMTGAFKGNTIYF
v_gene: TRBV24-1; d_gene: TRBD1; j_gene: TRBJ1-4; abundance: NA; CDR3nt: TGTGCCACCAGTGATAACAGACAGGGGCAGGATGAAAAACTGTTTTTT; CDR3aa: CATSDNRQGQDEKLFF
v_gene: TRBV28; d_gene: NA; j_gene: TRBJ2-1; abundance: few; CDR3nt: TGTGCCAGCAGTCCCTTTGGACGAGTAGGGGGAAAGGGAGTCAATGAGCAGTTCTTC; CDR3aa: CASSPFGRVGGKGVNEQFF
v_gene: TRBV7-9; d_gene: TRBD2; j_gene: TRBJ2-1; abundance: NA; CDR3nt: TGTGCCAGCAGCTTACTACGGGGGGGTGAGCAGTTCTTC; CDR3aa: CASSLLRGGEQFF
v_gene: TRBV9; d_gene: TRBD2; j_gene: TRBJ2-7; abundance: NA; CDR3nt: TGTGCCAGCAGCCCCCTAGAAGCGGGAGCCGGGAATGAGCAGTACTTC; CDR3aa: CASSPLEAGAGNEQYF
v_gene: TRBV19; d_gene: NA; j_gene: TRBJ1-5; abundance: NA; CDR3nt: TGTGCCAGTACGATAAAGGGGGTTAGCAATCAGCCCCAGCATTTT; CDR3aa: CASTIKGVSNQPQHF
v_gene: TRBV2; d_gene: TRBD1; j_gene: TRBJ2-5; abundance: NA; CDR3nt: TGTGCCAGGGGACAGGGAGTGGAGACCCAGTACTTC; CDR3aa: CARGQGVETQYF